The 21 T cell receptor beta chains reported below all come from one sample, sequenced in a study of blood T cell repertoires in COVID-19. Clones were sequenced by immunoSEQ multiplex PCR, and TCRdb holds only the in-frame ones, with some missing. This table holds 300,000 to 350,000 clones, roughly 90% found once. The sample consisted of PBMCs or T cells enriched from blood (not recorded which). Receptors originate from a woman in her twenties or thirties who had recovered from COVID-19.

The chain uses TRBV24-1 and TRBJ1-5; tentative D call: TRBD1 (6 bases). The V gene lost 3 bases and the J gene lost 7 bases, with 15 bases spanning the gap. Germline V CDR1 and CDR2: KGHDR, SFDVKD. The CDR3 is 15 amino acids. The CDR3 nucleotides read TGTGCCACCAGTGATCAACAGGGATGGGGGCAGCCCCAGCATTTT. It encodes CATSDQQGWGQPQHF.

The sample holds one count of this clone. The rearrangement links TRBV5-1 to TRBJ1-4; D uncertain. Trimming stripped 3 bases from V and 3 bases from J, with 9 bases between. Looked up from germline, CDR1 is SGHRS and CDR2 is YFSETQ. The CDR3 extends over 14 amino acids. As DNA, the CDR3 is TGCGCCAGCAGCTCACAGCAACCTAATGAAAAACTGTTTTTT. It yields the protein CASSSQQPNEKLFF.

The gene calls are TRBV7-8 and TRBJ2-1; 12 bases fit TRBD2. The germline CDR1 and CDR2 sequences are SGHVS and FQNEAQ. The CDR3 consists of 15 residues. V was clipped by 5 bases and J by 8 bases; unmatched bases: 7. CDR3 region: CASSNGLAGRDEQFF. In DNA form, the CDR3 reads TGTGCCAGCAGCAACGGACTAGCGGGGAGGGATGAGCAGTTCTTC.

V gene TRBV5-6 combines with J gene TRBJ1-6; D may be TRBD1 (5 bases). Germline lookup yields CDR1 SGHDT and CDR2 YYEEEE. This CDR3 is 14 amino acids long. V dropped 2 bases and J dropped 7 bases, with 10 bases sitting between them. The CDR3 here is CASSLPDRNSPLHF. The CDR3 DNA is TGTGCCAGCAGCTTACCAGACAGAAATTCACCCCTCCACTTT.

The chain joins TRBV5-4 to TRBJ1-1; the D gene is possibly TRBD1 (6 bases). Germline CDR1 SGHNT, CDR2 YYREEE (reference sequence). This CDR3 contains 18 residues. Between the trimmed V and J ends, which lost 0 bases and 4 bases, there was a span of 22 bases. The CDR3 sequence is CASSLDGVGRGIGTEAFF. The DNA for the CDR3 is TGTGCCAGCAGCTTGGATGGGGTGGGCAGGGGCATAGGCACTGAAGCTTTCTTT.

The genes are TRBV20-1 and TRBJ1-1, with D unclear. The CDR3 extends over 10 amino acids. V lost 5 bases, J lost 6 bases, and 7 bases lay in between. CDR1 is DFQATT, CDR2 SNEGSKA, per germline (reference sequence). The CDR3: CSAARSEAFF. DNA for the CDR3: TGCAGTGCTGCGCGATCTGAAGCTTTCTTT.

The rearrangement uses TRBV7-9 and TRBJ2-3; tentatively, D is TRBD1 (6 bases). This CDR3 spans 14 amino acids. V was shortened by 4 bases and J by 2 bases, with 10 bases between the two germline ends. The germline CDR1 and CDR2 sequences are SEHNR and FQNEAQ (reference sequence). CDR3 DNA: TGTGCCAGCAGCTACGGACAGTACACAGATACGCAGTATTTT. Translation gives CASSYGQYTDTQYF.

The chain has TRBV28 and TRBJ1-6, with TRBD1 matching over 9 bases. The CDR3 is 16 amino acids. Unmatched junction bases numbered 8, after V lost 1 base and J lost 10 bases. From germline, CDR1 is MDHEN and CDR2 SYDVKM. In DNA, the CDR3 is TGTGCCAGCAGTTTATCTGGACAGGGGAGATTCTCACCCCTCCACTTT. Amino acid sequence: CASSLSGQGRFSPLHF.

The chain combines TRBV25-1 with TRBJ1-4; unclear D gene. Germline V gene lookup returns CDR1 MGHDK and CDR2 SYGVNS. With 5 bases removed from V and 6 bases from J, the gap between germline ends came to 10 bases. This CDR3 region has 13 residues. The CDR3 loop is CASSPISDEKLFF. The DNA of the CDR3 is TGTGCCAGCAGTCCTATTAGCGATGAAAAACTGTTTTTT.

This clone showed up just a few times. The genes are TRBV27 and TRBJ2-7; possible D gene TRBD2, 5 bases. Trimming took 4 bases from V and 4 from J, leaving 14 bases between them. Germline-derived CDR1 and CDR2 are MNHEY and SMNVEV (reference sequence). This CDR3 has 14 residues. The CDR3 reads CASSSVKEDYEQYF. The CDR3 coding sequence is TGTGCCAGCAGTTCGGTCAAGGAGGATTACGAGCAGTACTTC.

The chain employs TRBV30 and TRBJ1-2, with D perhaps TRBD1 (5 bases). The CDR3 spans 15 residues. V gave up 0 bases and J gave up 2 bases, with 13 bases separating them. Germline V gene sequence: CDR1 GTSNPN, CDR2 SVGIG (reference sequence). In DNA form, the CDR3 reads TGTGCCTGGAGTGTACGGGGGGGTACAAACTATGGCTACACCTTC. This translates into CAWSVRGGTNYGYTF.

The chain carries TRBV7-9 and TRBJ1-4; 7 bases are a match to TRBD1. Germline assignment: CDR1 SEHNR and CDR2 FQNEAQ (reference sequence). With 2 bases clipped from V and 0 bases from J, the junction kept 3 bases outside the gene matches. The CDR3 is 16 residues long. The CDR3 here is CASSLMGTATNEKLFF. The DNA of the CDR3 is TGTGCCAGCAGCTTAATGGGGACAGCAACTAATGAAAAACTGTTTTTT.

This chain joins TRBV6-2 or TRBV6-3 and TRBJ2-7; D is undetermined. The CDR3 runs 13 residues. The germline V gene has CDR1 MNHEY and CDR2 SVGEGT. The ends were cut back, 6 bases at V and 5 bases at J, with 14 bases in the middle. CDR3 in DNA: TGTGCCAGCAGCCGTCAAGCCCGTAACGAGCAGTACTTC. This gives the protein CASSRQARNEQYF.

This chain links TRBV19 with TRBJ1-3, with a possible D match to TRBD1 (5 bases). Germline V gene data show CDR1 as LNHDA and CDR2 as SQIVND (reference sequence). The CDR3 runs to 13 residues. V lost 3 bases and J lost 5, with 8 bases in between. The CDR3: CASSIPGRNTIYF. The DNA for the CDR3 is TGTGCCAGTAGTATCCCAGGGAGAAACACCATATATTTT.

The chain uses TRBV11-3 and TRBJ2-3; no clear D. The V gene lost 2 bases and the J gene lost 0 bases, with 3 bases spanning the gap. Germline CDR1 is SGHNT and CDR2 is YENEEA. The CDR3 is 13 amino acids. The chain's CDR3 is CASSLTSTDTQYF. CDR3 DNA sequence: TGTGCCAGCAGCTTAACTAGCACAGATACGCAGTATTTT.

The J gene is TRBJ1-1, the V gene TRBV7-9, with 7 bases fitting TRBD1. Germline trimming cut 5 bases from V and 7 bases from J; bases unmatched to any gene: 13. Germline V gene data show CDR1 as SEHNR and CDR2 as FQNEAQ (reference sequence). The CDR3 covers 15 residues. The CDR3 bases are TGTGCCAGCAGCCCAGCGACAGGGATTAGCGGTGAAGCTTTCTTT. Translated, it gives CASSPATGISGEAFF.

V is TRBV7-9 and J is TRBJ2-1; D may be TRBD1 (5 bases). Germline CDR1 is SEHNR and CDR2 is FQNEAQ (reference sequence). This CDR3 region has 9 residues. Between the trimmed V and J ends, which lost 11 bases and 9 bases, there was a span of 8 bases. DNA for the CDR3: TGTGCCGGACATAGTGAGCAGTTCTTC. Its protein is CAGHSEQFF.

CDR3 sequence reads: CASLRDRGVDTQYF. The CDR3 DNA reads TGTGCCAGCCTACGGGACAGGGGCGTAGATACGCAGTATTTT. The chain couples TRBV2 to TRBJ2-3, with TRBD1 matching 10 bases. The ends lost 8 bases at V and 5 bases at J; junction bases unmatched: 7. Looked up from germline, CDR1 is SNHLY and CDR2 is FYNNEI. The CDR3 is 14 residues long.

This chain connects TRBV7-8 to TRBJ1-5; D may be TRBD1 (5 bases). V was clipped by 2 bases and J by 6 bases, with 14 bases between them. The CDR3 is 15 residues long. Germline V gene lookup returns CDR1 SGHVS and CDR2 FQNEAQ. CDR3 sequence reads: CASSLFPGSSQPQHF. The DNA for the CDR3 is TGTGCCAGCAGCTTATTCCCAGGGTCTAGTCAGCCCCAGCATTTT.

The chain has TRBV6-6 and TRBJ1-5, with D perhaps matching TRBD1 (5 bases). The V end was cut by 0 bases, the J end by 2 bases, with 11 bases between. CDR1 and CDR2 (germline): MNHNY, SVGAGI (reference sequence). The CDR3 is 16 amino acids. The CDR3 bases are TGTGCCAGCAGTTACTCTTCCAGGGTGGGCAATCAGCCCCAGCATTTT. Translation: CASSYSSRVGNQPQHF.

This chain uses TRBV5-1 with TRBJ2-5, with D tentatively TRBD2 (6 bases). Germline CDR1 and CDR2: SGHRS and YFSETQ. The ends were cut back, 1 base at V and 1 base at J, with 11 bases in the middle. The CDR3 length is 15 residues. CDR3 amino acids: CASSLNGTPQETQYF. The DNA of the CDR3 is TGCGCCAGCAGCTTGAACGGGACTCCCCAAGAGACCCAGTACTTC.